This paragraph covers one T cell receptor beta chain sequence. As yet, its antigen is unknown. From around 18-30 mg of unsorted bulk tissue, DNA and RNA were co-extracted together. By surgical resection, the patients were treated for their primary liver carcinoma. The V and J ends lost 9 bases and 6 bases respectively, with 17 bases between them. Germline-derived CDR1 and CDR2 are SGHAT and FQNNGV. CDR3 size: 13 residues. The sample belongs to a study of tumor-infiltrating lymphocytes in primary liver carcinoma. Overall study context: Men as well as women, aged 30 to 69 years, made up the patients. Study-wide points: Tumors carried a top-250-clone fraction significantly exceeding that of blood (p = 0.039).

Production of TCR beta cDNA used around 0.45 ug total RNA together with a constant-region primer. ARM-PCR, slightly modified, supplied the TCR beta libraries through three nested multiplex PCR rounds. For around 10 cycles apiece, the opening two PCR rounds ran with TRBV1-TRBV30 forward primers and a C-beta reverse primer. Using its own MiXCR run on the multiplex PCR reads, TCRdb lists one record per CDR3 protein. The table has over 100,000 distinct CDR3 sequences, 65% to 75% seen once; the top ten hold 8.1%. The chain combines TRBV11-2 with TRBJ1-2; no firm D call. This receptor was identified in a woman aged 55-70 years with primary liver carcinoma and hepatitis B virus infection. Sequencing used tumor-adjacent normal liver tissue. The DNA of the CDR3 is TGTGCCAGTAGTTCCCCCCGGGAGGATGGCTACACCTTC. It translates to CASSSPREDGYTF.